Shown below are 26 T cell receptor beta chains from a single sample sequenced in a study of cytomegalovirus exposure and HLA in healthy donors. Primers: 60 Vbeta forward and 13 Jbeta reverse. Generated by immunoSEQ multiplex PCR, the TCRdb table keeps only in-frame clones and is missing some. Of 170,000 or so clones in the sample, about four fifths were seen once. Sequences were obtained from PBMCs. All receptors come from a man younger than 40 in good health and CMV-seropositive.

V and J are TRBV5-6 and TRBJ1-3; D unclear. V was pared by 0 bases and J by 4 bases, with 14 bases between. CDR1 and CDR2 from the germline V gene are SGHDT and YYEEEE. This CDR3 is 16 amino acids long. The DNA for the CDR3 is TGTGCCAGCAGCTTGGGCTTCTGGGCATCCGGAAACACCATATATTTT. As protein: CASSLGFWASGNTIYF.

The chain combines TRBV7-9 with TRBJ2-7; 8 positions match TRBD2. Germline CDR1 is SEHNR and CDR2 is FQNEAQ (reference sequence). The CDR3 sequence is 14 residues long. The V segment lost 3 bases and the J segment 5 bases; nucleotides outside the gene matches: 6. For the CDR3, the DNA is TGTGCCAGCAGCTTTACGGGGGGGCCCGACGAGCAGTACTTC. This codes for CASSFTGGPDEQYF.

The chain carries TRBV14 and TRBJ2-1, with 8 bases fitting TRBD2. The CDR3 consists of 15 residues. Trimming took 4 bases from V and 0 from J; bases not matched to a gene: 2. Germline V gene sequence: CDR1 SGHDN, CDR2 FVKESK. The CDR3 DNA follows: TGTGCCAGCAGCCTAGCGGGATTCTCCTACAATGAGCAGTTCTTC. Translated, it gives CASSLAGFSYNEQFF. Combining the CDR3 with reference TRBV14 and TRBJ2-1 gives the whole variable domain EAGVTQFPSHSVIEKGQTVTLRCDPISGHDNLYWYRRVMGKEIKFLLHFVKESKQDESGMPNNRFLAERTGGTYSTLKVQPAELEDSGVYFCASSLAGFSYNEQFFGPGTRLTVL.

The genes are TRBV7-8 and TRBJ1-1; no firm D call. The CDR3 is 14 residues long. Germline V lookup: CDR1 SGHVS, CDR2 FQNEAQ. Trimming left V 3 bases short and J 1 base short, with 9 bases between. The CDR3 region is CASSFASANTEAFF. The DNA of the CDR3 is TGTGCCAGCAGCTTCGCCAGCGCGAACACTGAAGCTTTCTTT.

The chain links TRBV2 to TRBJ2-1; 15 positions agree with TRBD2. The CDR3 consists of 16 residues. Germline V gene sequence: CDR1 SNHLY, CDR2 FYNNEI. The V gene end was trimmed by 4 bases and the J gene end by 9 bases; junction bases not matched to a gene: 7. CDR3 protein: CASSGPWTSGGGEQFF. The CDR3 coding sequence is TGTGCCAGCAGTGGCCCTTGGACTAGCGGGGGGGGTGAGCAGTTCTTC.

This chain links TRBV5-5 with TRBJ1-2; 8 bases match TRBD1. After removal of 0 bases from V and 1 base from J, the junction contained 14 bases not matched to a gene. The CDR3 consists of 19 residues. From germline, CDR1 is SGHKS and CDR2 YYEKEE (reference sequence). CDR3 amino acids: CASSLVGLAGGMGNYGYTF. The CDR3, as DNA: TGTGCCAGCAGCTTGGTTGGGTTGGCAGGGGGCATGGGTAACTATGGCTACACCTTC.

The CDR3 DNA follows: TGTGCCAGCAGCAAAGCGCTCACCGGGAAGGCCTCCTACGAGCAGTACTTC. Protein sequence: CASSKALTGKASYEQYF. The V and J genes are TRBV21-1 and TRBJ2-7; TRBD2 is the table's D call, not checked against the DNA. TRBV21-1 represents a pseudogene. The CDR3 sequence is 17 residues long.

The CDR3 DNA reads TGTGCCAGCAGGGGCTTGGGGATTTCCAGGGAATACGAGCAGTACTTC. Translated: CASRGLGISREYEQYF. The genes are TRBV28 and TRBJ2-7; tentative D call: TRBD1 (5 bases). The germline CDR1 and CDR2 sequences are MDHEN and SYDVKM. The CDR3 runs to 16 residues. V was pared by 6 bases and J by 4 bases, with 22 bases between.

This rearrangement joins TRBV6-1 to TRBJ2-3; TRBD1 matches at 8 bases. The CDR3 consists of 15 residues. V shed 3 bases and J 9 bases; nucleotides not matched to a gene: 11. Looked up from germline, CDR1 is MNHNS and CDR2 is SASEGT. DNA for the CDR3: TGTGCCAGCAGTGAGCTCAGGGGGCCGACAAAAACGCAGTATTTT. It translates to CASSELRGPTKTQYF.

The chain uses TRBV5-1 and TRBJ2-1, with 16 nucleotides matching TRBD2. From germline, CDR1 is SGHRS and CDR2 YFSETQ. J gave up 3 bases and V 4 bases, and 13 bases lay outside the gene matches. There are 20 residues in the CDR3. The CDR3 spells CASSLRGLAGGDSFYNEQFF. The DNA of the CDR3 is TGCGCCAGCAGCCTAAGGGGACTAGCGGGGGGGGATTCCTTCTACAATGAGCAGTTCTTC.

The J gene is TRBJ2-3, the V gene TRBV2; tentatively, D is TRBD1 (6 bases). CDR1 is SNHLY, CDR2 FYNNEI, per germline. The CDR3 runs 16 residues. Deletions cut 7 bases from V and 3 bases from J, with 20 bases between. The CDR3 loop is CASNQNRVALTDTQYF. CDR3 DNA sequence: TGTGCCAGCAACCAGAACAGGGTCGCGTTGACAGATACGCAGTATTTT.

The rearrangement uses TRBV21-1 and TRBJ2-3; the DNA was not used to check the table's D call, TRBD1. TRBV21-1 is shown as a pseudogene. The CDR3 totals 13 residues. CDR3 sequence (DNA): TGTGCCAGCAGACGAAGGGGGCTCGATACGCAGTATTTT. Translated, it gives CASRRRGLDTQYF.

This chain joins TRBV27 and TRBJ2-3; 9 nucleotides line up with TRBD2. Germline V gene data show CDR1 as MNHEY and CDR2 as SMNVEV (reference sequence). The CDR3 loop spans 14 amino acids. V lost 4 bases, J lost 5 bases, and 4 bases stayed unmatched. In DNA, the CDR3 is TGTGCCAGCAGTTCTCTAGCGGGACTAGATACGCAGTATTTT. Translated: CASSSLAGLDTQYF.

The V call is TRBV25-1, the J call TRBJ1-1; no firm D call. V dropped 7 bases and J dropped 5 bases, with 11 bases sitting between them. The germline V gene has CDR1 MGHDK and CDR2 SYGVNS. The CDR3 loop spans 12 amino acids. The CDR3 DNA is TGTGCCAGCAAAGGGAGTAGAACTGAAGCTTTCTTT. The encoded protein is CASKGSRTEAFF.

V gene TRBV28 combines with J gene TRBJ2-1, with 10 bases aligning to TRBD2. This CDR3 comprises 16 residues. From germline, CDR1 is MDHEN and CDR2 SYDVKM. V lost 6 bases to trimming and J lost 2 bases; unmatched junction nucleotides: 7. The CDR3 coding sequence is TGTGCCAGCAGGGGCGCAGGACTAGCGGCCTACAATGAGCAGTTCTTC. This encodes CASRGAGLAAYNEQFF.

The rearrangement uses TRBV28 and TRBJ1-1; possibly TRBD1 for D (6 bases). V was cut by 5 bases and J by 2 bases, with 12 bases left in between. The CDR3 extends over 14 amino acids. Looked up from germline, CDR1 is MDHEN and CDR2 is SYDVKM. CDR3 amino acids: CASSNGDTNTEAFF. The CDR3 DNA reads TGTGCCAGCAGTAACGGGGACACTAACACTGAAGCTTTCTTT.

This clone occurred a few times. The chain joins TRBV27 to TRBJ2-7, with 12 bases identical to TRBD1. Per germline, CDR1 MNHEY and CDR2 SMNVEV (reference sequence). Trimming removed 3 bases from V and 4 bases from J; junction bases left unmatched: 4. The length of the CDR3 is 15 residues. CDR3 bases: TGTGCCAGCAGTTTCCGGGACAGGGGGCAGTACGAGCAGTACTTC. Amino acids: CASSFRDRGQYEQYF.

This chain links TRBV5-8 with TRBJ2-5; weak D call: TRBD1 (5 bases). Germline V gives CDR1 SGHTS, CDR2 YDEGEE. V gave up 0 bases and J gave up 3 bases, with 12 bases separating them. This CDR3 spans 15 amino acids. The CDR3, as DNA: TGTGCCAGCAGCTTGGGGCTCCAGGGAAAAGAGACCCAGTACTTC. Protein product: CASSLGLQGKETQYF.

The chain couples TRBV7-2 to TRBJ2-1; possible D gene TRBD1, 5 bases. The CDR3 is 17 residues long. In germline, CDR1 is SGHTA, CDR2 FQGNSA. Trimming shortened V by 1 base and J by 4 bases, and 17 bases separated the two germline ends. DNA for the CDR3: TGTGCCAGCAGCTTAGAGGTCGCAGGGTCGCGTTACAATGAGCAGTTCTTC. As protein: CASSLEVAGSRYNEQFF.

This clone has just one count. The chain links TRBV11-1 to TRBJ2-7; D remains ambiguous. The V and J ends lost 1 base and 2 bases respectively, with 9 bases between them. CDR1 is SGHAT and CDR2 is FQDESV in the germline V gene (reference sequence). The CDR3 is made up of 14 amino acids. CDR3 bases: TGTGCCAGCAGCTTAGACGGGTTGACCTACGAGCAGTACTTC. Its protein is CASSLDGLTYEQYF.

The J gene is TRBJ2-5, the V gene TRBV7-9; TRBD1 might be the D (6 bases). The germline gives CDR1 SEHNR, CDR2 FQNEAQ (reference sequence). The ends were cut back, 5 bases at V and 5 bases at J, with 18 bases in the middle. The CDR3 runs to 15 residues. The CDR3 is CASSPGTRPLETQYF. For the CDR3, the DNA is TGTGCCAGCAGCCCCGGGACAAGGCCATTGGAGACCCAGTACTTC. Complete variable domain (other parts from reference TRBV7-9 and TRBJ2-5): DTGVSQNPRHKITKRGQNVTFRCDPISEHNRLYWYRQTLGQGPEFLTYFQNEAQLEKSRLLSDRFSAERPKGSFSTLEIQRTEQGDSAMYLCASSPGTRPLETQYFGPGTRLLVL.

This clone has only a few counts. The chain employs TRBV7-2 and TRBJ2-1; TRBD2 matches at 7 bases. Trimming removed 4 bases from V and 9 bases from J; junction bases left unmatched: 12. The V gene's germline CDR1 is SGHTA and CDR2 FQGNSA. This CDR3 is 15 amino acids long. CDR3 nucleotide sequence: TGTGCCAGCAGCTATGGAGGAACTAGCGTGGGTGAGCAGTTCTTC. Encoded protein: CASSYGGTSVGEQFF.

The chain links TRBV5-1 to TRBJ1-5; no clear D. The CDR3 is 14 residues long. V was pared by 0 bases and J by 7 bases, with 11 bases between. The germline V gene has CDR1 SGHRS and CDR2 YFSETQ. The CDR3 spells CASSLEGVSQPQHF. In DNA, the CDR3 is TGCGCCAGCAGCTTGGAAGGAGTTTCCCAGCCCCAGCATTTT.

This clone was counted a single time. This rearrangement joins TRBV6-5 to TRBJ1-1; 9 nucleotides match TRBD1. CDR1 MNHEY and CDR2 SVGAGI come from the germline V gene. CDR3 length: 15 amino acids. V gave up 7 bases and J gave up 4 bases; unmatched junction bases: 10. The CDR3 DNA reads as TGTGCCAGCACTCCGGGACAGGGTTTTCGCACTGAAGCTTTCTTT. Translating it yields CASTPGQGFRTEAFF.

The gene calls are TRBV6-1 and TRBJ2-7; 7 nucleotides align to TRBD2. The germline V gene encodes CDR1 MNHNS and CDR2 SASEGT. This CDR3 is 13 amino acids long. V trimming: 1 base; J trimming: 11 bases; junction bases outside the gene matches: 8. The CDR3 region has the DNA TGTGCCAGCAGTGAAGAAAGGCGGGAGAGGGAGTACTTC. Translation gives CASSEERREREYF.

This chain links TRBV19 with TRBJ2-2, with TRBD1 as a possible D gene (6 bases). V lost 3 bases and J lost 5, with 16 bases in between. Germline CDR1 LNHDA, CDR2 SQIVND (reference sequence). The CDR3 sequence is 16 residues long. CDR3 nucleotide sequence: TGTGCCAGTAGTATTCGCAGGGGAAGTAATACCGGGGAGCTGTTTTTT. It specifies CASSIRRGSNTGELFF.